The rows below give T cell receptor beta chains drawn from one sample of a study of a mutant IDH1 vaccine in newly diagnosed glioma. For these TCRs, the target antigens are not known. Data came from immunoSEQ multiplex PCR; TCRdb stores just in-frame clones and leaves some out. The sample consists of 20,000 or so clones, less than 90% of them appearing once. This material consisted of PBMCs, taken from a glioma patient whose treatment included an IDH1 peptide vaccine. Receptors originate from a man aged 35 to 55 with glioma. CDR3s include the opening cysteine and the closing phenylalanine or tryptophan. D genes are given only for firm matches. A row's size may be missing; if present it is once, few, many or a size class.

d_call: TRBD1; j_call: TRBJ2-7; clone_size: NA; v_call: TRBV2; cdr3_aa: CASRRDRRTAYEQYF; cdr3_nt: TGTGCCAGCAGGAGGGACAGGCGAACAGCCTACGAGCAGTACTTC
d_call: TRBD2; j_call: TRBJ2-4; clone_size: NA; v_call: TRBV10-3; cdr3_aa: CAISEGRASWGNIQYF; cdr3_nt: TGTGCCATCAGTGAAGGGAGGGCTAGCTGGGGAAACATTCAGTACTTC
d_call: NA; j_call: TRBJ1-2; clone_size: NA; v_call: TRBV6-6; cdr3_aa: CASSSLSRANYGYTF; cdr3_nt: TGTGCCAGCAGCTCTTTATCGAGAGCTAACTATGGCTACACCTTC
d_call: TRBD2; j_call: TRBJ2-3; clone_size: once; v_call: TRBV6-5; cdr3_aa: CASSSPGGRAVTQYF; cdr3_nt: TGTGCCAGCAGTTCCCCCGGCGGGAGGGCCGTGACGCAGTATTTT
d_call: NA; j_call: TRBJ2-7; clone_size: NA; v_call: TRBV4-1; cdr3_aa: CASSVRISEYEQYF; cdr3_nt: TGCGCCAGCAGCGTAAGGATAAGCGAGTACGAGCAGTACTTC
d_call: NA; j_call: TRBJ1-5; clone_size: few; v_call: TRBV5-6; cdr3_aa: CASSLGRAYSNQPQHF; cdr3_nt: TGTGCCAGCAGCTTGGGCAGGGCATATAGCAATCAGCCCCAGCATTTT
d_call: TRBD2; j_call: TRBJ2-5; clone_size: NA; v_call: TRBV5-4; cdr3_aa: CASRTAGGPWETQYF; cdr3_nt: TGTGCCAGCAGGACGGCGGGAGGGCCGTGGGAGACCCAGTACTTC
d_call: TRBD2; j_call: TRBJ2-2; clone_size: NA; v_call: TRBV23-1; cdr3_aa: CASSPGLAGGTGELFF; cdr3_nt: TGCGCCAGCAGTCCGGGACTAGCGGGAGGGACCGGGGAGCTGTTTTTT
d_call: NA; j_call: TRBJ2-3; clone_size: NA; v_call: TRBV4-2; cdr3_aa: CASTPREFRTDTQYF; cdr3_nt: TGTGCCAGCACTCCAAGAGAATTTCGCACAGATACGCAGTATTTT
d_call: NA; j_call: TRBJ2-7; clone_size: NA; v_call: TRBV11-2; cdr3_aa: CASSLLDLGQGEQYF; cdr3_nt: TGTGCCAGCAGCTTATTGGACCTCGGGCAGGGGGAGCAGTACTTC
d_call: NA; j_call: TRBJ1-4; clone_size: NA; v_call: TRBV28; cdr3_aa: CASRGEQSQHEKLFF; cdr3_nt: TGTGCCAGCAGGGGGGAACAGTCCCAACATGAAAAACTGTTTTTT
d_call: NA; j_call: TRBJ1-5; clone_size: NA; v_call: TRBV27; cdr3_aa: CASSSQEGRQPQHF; cdr3_nt: TGTGCCAGCAGTTCCCAGGAGGGGCGGCAGCCCCAGCATTTT
d_call: NA; j_call: TRBJ2-7; clone_size: NA; v_call: TRBV6-5; cdr3_aa: CASSTTVFSYEQYF; cdr3_nt: TGTGCCAGCAGTACAACAGTATTCTCCTACGAGCAGTACTTC
d_call: NA; j_call: TRBJ2-1; clone_size: once; v_call: TRBV9; cdr3_aa: CASSLRGDRQVRNEQFF; cdr3_nt: TGTGCCAGCAGCCTGCGGGGGGACAGGCAAGTAAGGAATGAGCAGTTCTTC
d_call: NA; j_call: TRBJ2-7; clone_size: NA; v_call: TRBV15; cdr3_aa: CATSREEAGAPYEQYF; cdr3_nt: TGTGCCACCAGCAGAGAGGAGGCCGGGGCCCCCTACGAGCAGTACTTC
d_call: NA; j_call: TRBJ2-3; clone_size: NA; v_call: TRBV5-1; cdr3_aa: CASRLSPAMRTDTQYF; cdr3_nt: TGCGCCAGCAGGTTATCGCCTGCCATGCGCACAGATACGCAGTATTTT
d_call: NA; j_call: TRBJ2-7; clone_size: NA; v_call: TRBV6-5; cdr3_aa: CASSYGYSAYEQYF; cdr3_nt: TGTGCCAGCAGTTATGGGTACAGCGCCTACGAGCAGTACTTC
d_call: TRBD2; j_call: TRBJ2-3; clone_size: NA; v_call: TRBV5-8; cdr3_aa: CASSWTSGSGADTQYF; cdr3_nt: TGTGCCAGCAGCTGGACTAGCGGGAGCGGGGCAGATACGCAGTATTTT